Listed here are 21 T cell receptor beta chains from one sample, sequenced in a study of shared clonotypes between healthy human individuals. Profiling relied on immunoSEQ multiplex PCR, and the TCRdb table lists in-frame clones only, not all of them. The table shows 450,000 to 500,000 clones, with 79% occurring only once. Sequences were obtained from PBMCs. The receptors derive from a woman aged 40 to 55 in good health. Some clones in this sample may be carry-over from other donors' samples.

The chain carries TRBV9 and TRBJ1-5, with D tentatively TRBD1 (6 bases). The CDR3 length is 16 residues. Trimming cost V 4 bases and J 0 bases, with 14 bases left between them. CDR1 is SGDLS and CDR2 is YYNGEE in the germline V gene. CDR3 nucleotides: TGTGCCAGCAGCCCCCAGGGACACGATAGCAATCAGCCCCAGCATTTT. This gives the protein CASSPQGHDSNQPQHF.

This clone showed up just a few times. This chain joins TRBV28 and TRBJ2-7; 9 bases are a match to TRBD2. Germline values: CDR1 MDHEN, CDR2 SYDVKM. CDR3 length: 15 residues. V gave up 6 bases and J gave up 8 bases; unmatched junction bases: 14. The CDR3 DNA is TGTGCCAGCAGCGGCTCGACTAGCGGCTTTAGAAAGCAGTACTTC. It yields the protein CASSGSTSGFRKQYF.

This clone has only a few counts. The rearrangement uses TRBV5-4 and TRBJ2-3; perhaps TRBD2 as D (6 bases). In germline, CDR1 is SGHNT, CDR2 YYREEE (reference sequence). The CDR3 is 13 amino acids. Trimming cost V 7 bases and J 1 base, with 10 bases left between them. The CDR3, as DNA: TGTGCCAGCCGGGCTAGCGGCACAGATACGCAGTATTTT. Protein sequence: CASRASGTDTQYF. The full variable domain, its missing parts supplied by reference TRBV5-4 and TRBJ2-3, is ETGVTQSPTHLIKTRGQQVTLRCSSQSGHNTVSWYQQALGQGPQFIFQYYREEENGRGNFPPRFSGLQFPNYSSELNVNALELDDSALYLCASRASGTDTQYFGPGTRLTVL.

The chain is built from TRBV11-2 and TRBJ1-2; 9 nucleotides line up with TRBD1. In germline, CDR1 is SGHAT, CDR2 FQNNGV. V dropped 1 base and J dropped 1; count of bases not matched to a gene: 7. The CDR3 totals 17 residues. CDR3: CASSLVRTGDDNYGYTF. CDR3 coding DNA: TGTGCCAGCAGCTTAGTCAGGACAGGGGACGATAACTATGGCTACACCTTC. The full variable domain, with the rest looked up from reference TRBV11-2 and TRBJ1-2, is EAGVAQSPRYKIIEKRQSVAFWCNPISGHATLYWYQQILGQGPKLLIQFQNNGVVDDSQLPKDRFSAERLKGVDSTLKIQPAKLEDSAVYLCASSLVRTGDDNYGYTFGSGTRLTVV.

The J gene is TRBJ2-2, the V gene TRBV15, with D perhaps TRBD2 (6 bases). With 2 bases removed from V and 4 bases from J, the gap between germline ends came to 11 bases. Looked up from germline, CDR1 is LNHNV and CDR2 is YYDKDF (reference sequence). This CDR3 region has 15 residues. Written as DNA, the CDR3 is TGTGCCACCAGCAGATCCCGGGACTCCACCGGGGAGCTGTTTTTT. It codes for CATSRSRDSTGELFF.

The rearrangement joins TRBV28 to TRBJ2-7; maybe TRBD2 (5 bases). The CDR3 loop spans 13 amino acids. Germline lookup yields CDR1 MDHEN and CDR2 SYDVKM. The germline V and J ends were trimmed by 4 bases and 4 bases, with 11 bases remaining between them. This CDR3 reads CASSSAGEYEQYF. CDR3 nucleotide sequence: TGTGCCAGCAGTTCCGCGGGTGAATACGAGCAGTACTTC.

The gene calls are TRBV2 and TRBJ2-1; 7 bases are shared with TRBD2. The germline V gene encodes CDR1 SNHLY and CDR2 FYNNEI. After removal of 7 bases from V and 14 bases from J, the junction contained 8 bases not matched to a gene. The CDR3 runs to 11 residues. The CDR3 is CASTEWGGKFF. CDR3 nucleotide sequence: TGTGCCAGCACCGAGTGGGGGGGGAAGTTCTTC. Complete variable domain (other parts from reference TRBV2 and TRBJ2-1): EPEVTQTPSHQVTQMGQEVILRCVPISNHLYFYWYRQILGQKVEFLVSFYNNEISEKSEIFDDQFSVERPDGSNFTLKIRSTKLEDSAMYFCASTEWGGKFFGPGTRLTVL.

This chain joins TRBV28 and TRBJ2-3, with D perhaps matching TRBD1 or TRBD2 (6 bases each). Germline V gene data show CDR1 as MDHEN and CDR2 as SYDVKM. The CDR3 runs 18 residues. V gave up 2 bases and J gave up 3 bases, with 21 bases separating them. DNA for the CDR3: TGTGCCAGCAGTTTAGCTGGCGTCAGGGGAGGTTCGACAGATACGCAGTATTTT. Amino acid sequence: CASSLAGVRGGSTDTQYF.

This clone occurred a few times. Other DNA sequences of this sample code for an identical CDR3. The V call is TRBV7-8, the J call TRBJ2-7; no clear D. Trimming took 5 bases from V and 1 from J, leaving 3 bases between them. Looked up from germline, CDR1 is SGHVS and CDR2 is FQNEAQ. This CDR3 region has 11 residues. This chain's CDR3 is CASSPSYEQYF. In nucleotides, the CDR3 is TGTGCCAGCAGCCCGTCCTACGAGCAGTACTTC.

A few counts support this clone. The chain recombines TRBV27 with TRBJ2-1; TRBD2 matches 9 bases. The V and J ends lost 8 bases and 8 bases, in that order; junction bases with no gene match: 7. CDR3 length: 13 residues. Germline loops: CDR1 MNHEY, CDR2 SMNVEV (reference sequence). CDR3: CASASGKIDEQFF. The CDR3 DNA follows: TGTGCCAGCGCTAGCGGGAAGATCGATGAGCAGTTCTTC.

This clone was detected once. The CDR3 loop reads CAWGLAEGFYEQFF. The CDR3 coding sequence is TGTGCCTGGGGACTAGCGGAAGGGTTTTATGAGCAGTTCTTC. V is TRBV30 and J is TRBJ2-1; 10 bases match TRBD2. The J segment lost 8 bases and the V segment lost 5 bases, leaving 9 bases of the junction unmatched. Per the germline V gene, CDR1 is GTSNPN and CDR2 is SVGIG (reference sequence). This CDR3 comprises 14 residues.

The V gene is TRBV25-1, the J gene TRBJ2-2, with 9 bases that match TRBD1. The CDR3 sequence is 15 residues long. Unmatched junction bases numbered 6, after V lost 6 bases and J lost 4 bases. CDR1 and CDR2 from the germline V gene are MGHDK and SYGVNS. In DNA, the CDR3 is TGTGCCAGCAGCCGCCGGGACAGGGTCACCGGGGAGCTGTTTTTT. It codes for CASSRRDRVTGELFF. The variable domain in full, completed from reference TRBV25-1 and TRBJ2-2, reads EADIYQTPRYLVIGTGKKITLECSQTMGHDKMYWYQQDPGMELHLIHYSYGVNSTEKGDLSSESTVSRIRTEHFPLTLESARPSHTSQYLCASSRRDRVTGELFFGEGSRLTVL.

The CDR3 nucleotides read TGTGCCAGTAGCTTCCAGGGGAGCCATGGCTACACCTTC. Protein product: CASSFQGSHGYTF. The chain joins TRBV19 to TRBJ1-2, with a weak D call TRBD1 (6 bases). V lost 6 bases and J 6 bases, leaving 14 bases between the germline ends. The CDR3 covers 13 residues. Germline CDR1 is LNHDA and CDR2 is SQIVND (reference sequence).

This chain uses TRBV9 with TRBJ2-2; D possibly corresponds to TRBD2 (6 bases). Trimming stripped 4 bases from V and 0 bases from J, with 19 bases between. Per the germline V gene, CDR1 is SGDLS and CDR2 is YYNGEE. This CDR3 spans 18 amino acids. This CDR3 reads CASSLGPAGLANTGELFF. CDR3 in DNA: TGTGCCAGCAGCCTCGGACCGGCGGGACTCGCGAACACCGGGGAGCTGTTTTTT.

V gene TRBV19 combines with J gene TRBJ1-2, with 8 bases aligning to TRBD1. V gave up 7 bases and J gave up 3 bases; unmatched junction bases: 7. The germline CDR1 and CDR2 sequences are LNHDA and SQIVND (reference sequence). This CDR3 has 14 amino acids. The CDR3 protein is CASIQGVNYYGYTF. The CDR3 bases are TGTGCCAGTATACAGGGGGTGAATTACTATGGCTACACCTTC. The full variable domain, with the rest looked up from reference TRBV19 and TRBJ1-2, is DGGITQSPKYLFRKEGQNVTLSCEQNLNHDAMYWYRQDPGQGLRLIYYSQIVNDFQKGDIAEGYSVSREKKESFPLTVTSAQKNPTAFYLCASIQGVNYYGYTFGSGTRLTVV.

The chain recombines TRBV5-4 with TRBJ2-7; TRBD1 matches 7 bases. The germline V gene encodes CDR1 SGHNT and CDR2 YYREEE (reference sequence). The J segment lost 0 bases and the V segment lost 2 bases, leaving 5 bases of the junction unmatched. The CDR3 runs 15 residues. CDR3 bases: TGTGCCAGCAGCTTAGACAGGGCTATCTCCTACGAGCAGTACTTC. It yields the protein CASSLDRAISYEQYF.

The chain uses TRBV25-1 and TRBJ1-2; 10 bases fit TRBD1. CDR3 length: 15 amino acids. Germline V gene data show CDR1 as MGHDK and CDR2 as SYGVNS. The trim removed 6 bases at V and 4 bases at J, leaving 8 bases unmatched. CDR3 coding DNA: TGTGCCAGCAGCCACGGACAGGGGGAAATCTATGGCTACACCTTC. It specifies CASSHGQGEIYGYTF.

The J gene is TRBJ2-5, the V gene TRBV7-6; D perhaps matches TRBD2 (5 bases). The CDR3 spans 14 residues. Germline CDR1 reads SGHVS; CDR2 reads FNYEAQ. Trimming shortened V by 5 bases and J by 5 bases, and 15 bases separated the two germline ends. CDR3 residues: CASSPSIGIETQYF. DNA of the CDR3: TGTGCCAGCAGCCCTTCGATCGGGATTGAGACCCAGTACTTC.

This clone was recorded only once. This rearrangement joins TRBV11-2 to TRBJ1-2; D may be TRBD1 (6 bases). Deletions cut 5 bases from V and 5 bases from J, with 15 bases between. This CDR3 comprises 14 residues. CDR1 and CDR2 from the germline V gene are SGHAT and FQNNGV. DNA for the CDR3: TGTGCCAGCAGCGGACGGGACAACGATTATGGCTACACCTTC. Its protein is CASSGRDNDYGYTF.

The rearrangement joins TRBV18 to TRBJ2-7, with 9 bases lining up with TRBD1. V lost 4 bases to trimming and J lost 6 bases; unmatched junction nucleotides: 13. Germline CDR1 reads KGHSH; CDR2 reads LQKENI. This CDR3 spans 16 amino acids. CDR3 loop: CASSQRTGVDGSEQYF. CDR3 sequence (DNA): TGTGCCAGCTCACAACGGACAGGGGTCGACGGAAGCGAGCAGTACTTC.

Remarks on this clone: A much larger clonotype is one base distant, so this may be a read error. This CDR3 is also generated by other DNA sequences in the sample. The chain joins TRBV7-9 to TRBJ2-1; 8 bases are a match to TRBD2. Germline values: CDR1 SEHNR, CDR2 FQNEAQ (reference sequence). This CDR3 region has 15 residues. In DNA, the CDR3 is TGCGCCAGCAGCTTAGCGGGGCGGGAGCCCCCGCTATGGTTCTTC. This gives the protein CASSLAGREPPLWFF. The complete variable domain, with remaining parts taken from reference TRBV7-9 and TRBJ2-1, reads DTGVSQNPRHKITKRGQNVTFRCDPISEHNRLYWYRQTLGQGPEFLTYFQNEAQLEKSRLLSDRFSAERPKGSFSTLEIQRTEQGDSAMYLCASSLAGREPPLWFFGPGTRLTVL.